This T cell receptor (beta chain) was documented in a study of response to subunit inactivated influenza vaccine. A single record per CDR3 protein comes from TCRdb applying MiXCR to the RT-PCR reads. This table has about 780,000 distinct CDR3 sequences, 15% to 20% appearing once. This CDR3 region has 14 residues. Per the germline V gene, CDR1 is SGHRS and CDR2 is YFSETQ. The V gene end was trimmed by 3 bases and the J gene end by 6 bases; junction bases not matched to a gene: 7. Study observations and caveats: The authors offered the suggestion that each seasonal influenza vaccination recruits few new T cells.

About this clonotype itself: Antigen: not known.

V and J are TRBV5-1 and TRBJ2-3; TRBD1 matches at 7 bases. The TCR originated in a man aged 50-60 years who received an inactivated influenza vaccine. Material: PBMCs from blood, obtained 5 to 6 days after vaccination. In DNA form, the CDR3 reads TGCGCCAGCAGCTCACAGGGGCCAATTGATACGCAGTATTTT. Its translation is CASSSQGPIDTQYF.